This passage covers 30 T cell receptor beta chains from one sample sequenced in a study of blood T cell repertoires in COVID-19. Sequencing used immunoSEQ multiplex PCR; TCRdb keeps in-frame clones, though not all of them. The table lists tens of thousands of clones, approximately 80% of them singletons. Sequenced material: peripheral blood. The receptors stem from a man aged 80 or over with acute or convalescent COVID-19.

The rearrangement uses TRBV2 and TRBJ2-5; weak D call: TRBD1 (6 bases). The ends were cut back, 5 bases at V and 0 bases at J, with 13 bases in the middle. The CDR3 spans 15 residues. Germline loops: CDR1 SNHLY, CDR2 FYNNEI. The CDR3 sequence is CASSQGLPHQETQYF. The CDR3 coding sequence is TGTGCCAGCAGTCAGGGGCTACCTCACCAAGAGACCCAGTACTTC.

The J gene is TRBJ2-7, the V gene TRBV2, with D maybe TRBD2 (5 bases). Trimming shortened V by 4 bases and J by 6 bases, and 16 bases separated the two germline ends. Germline loops: CDR1 SNHLY, CDR2 FYNNEI. This CDR3 is built from 14 residues. The CDR3 sequence: CASSVVVTLAEQYF. Here the CDR3 DNA reads TGTGCCAGCAGTGTAGTAGTTACCCTAGCCGAGCAGTACTTC.

The rearrangement uses TRBV6-2 or TRBV6-3 and TRBJ2-6; TRBD2 matches 11 bases. This CDR3 spans 18 amino acids. Germline values: CDR1 MNHEY, CDR2 SVGEGT. V shed 6 bases and J 0 bases; nucleotides not matched to a gene: 7. In nucleotides, the CDR3 is TGTGCCAGCAGCAGACTAGCGGGGTCCCCCTCTGGGGCCAACGTCCTGACTTTC. This translates into CASSRLAGSPSGANVLTF.

The V and J genes are TRBV19 and TRBJ2-5, with TRBD1 matching over 8 bases. The CDR3 is made up of 17 amino acids. Trimming at V came to 0 bases and at J to 6 bases, leaving 12 bases not matched to a gene. CDR1 LNHDA and CDR2 SQIVND come from the germline V gene (reference sequence). The CDR3 DNA reads as TGTGCCAGTAGTATAGATTTAACCCAGGGCAGGGGGCAGACCCAGTACTTC. Its translation: CASSIDLTQGRGQTQYF.

This clone was counted between two and nine times. The chain employs TRBV9 and TRBJ1-5; TRBD1 matches at 7 bases. CDR3 length: 14 amino acids. CDR1 is SGDLS and CDR2 is YYNGEE in the germline V gene. V shed 2 bases, J shed 2 bases, and the junction held 1 base outside the gene matches. CDR3 residues: CASSVGQGNQPQHF. The CDR3 DNA is TGTGCCAGCAGCGTTGGACAGGGCAATCAGCCCCAGCATTTT.

Only one count was recorded for this clone. The rearrangement joins TRBV4-1 to TRBJ1-4, with 7 bases aligning to TRBD1. This CDR3 is built from 15 residues. Per germline, CDR1 MGHRA and CDR2 YSYEKL. Trimming took 3 bases from V and 8 from J; bases not matched to a gene: 9. CDR3 region: CASSHTDRDEEKLFF. The CDR3 DNA follows: TGCGCCAGCAGCCACACTGACAGGGATGAGGAAAAACTGTTTTTT.

The V gene is TRBV19, the J gene TRBJ2-3, with 11 bases matching TRBD2. V lost 5 bases and J lost 1; bases outside the gene matches: 2. The CDR3 is 15 amino acids. Germline CDR1 is LNHDA and CDR2 is SQIVND (reference sequence). CDR3 bases: TGTGCCAGTAGTCCACTAGCGGGGGGCACAGATACGCAGTATTTT. Protein sequence: CASSPLAGGTDTQYF.

The table lists this clone with a count of one. V gene TRBV4-1 combines with J gene TRBJ2-7, with TRBD2 matching 8 bases. The CDR3 totals 15 residues. Germline values: CDR1 MGHRA, CDR2 YSYEKL. V was pared by 3 bases and J by 0 bases, with 4 bases of the junction left unmatched. The CDR3 is CASSQGSGGSYEQYF. The CDR3 region has the DNA TGCGCCAGCAGCCAGGGGAGCGGGGGCTCCTACGAGCAGTACTTC.

This chain connects TRBV27 to TRBJ1-2; 8 bases line up with TRBD1. The trim removed 0 bases at V and 3 bases at J, leaving 6 bases unmatched. The CDR3 length is 16 residues. Germline CDR1 is MNHEY and CDR2 is SMNVEV (reference sequence). The CDR3 nucleotides read TGTGCCAGCAGTTTATCTGGCAGGGGGCAGGACTATGGCTACACCTTC. Protein product: CASSLSGRGQDYGYTF.

V usage is TRBV6-6 and J usage is TRBJ1-1; D not resolved. Germline V lookup: CDR1 MNHNY, CDR2 SVGAGI (reference sequence). The CDR3 spans 11 residues. Trimming took off 1 base at V and 7 bases at J, with 4 bases between the two ends. CDR3: CASSYYNEAFF. CDR3 bases: TGTGCCAGCAGTTACTATAATGAAGCTTTCTTT.

This clone was observed once. This chain links TRBV20-1 with TRBJ1-1, with D possibly TRBD1 on 5 matching bases. Germline V gene sequence: CDR1 DFQATT, CDR2 SNEGSKA (reference sequence). The CDR3 spans 11 residues. V lost 5 bases and J lost 6, with 10 bases in between. CDR3 nucleotides: TGCAGTGCTTTGGACAACGCTGAAGCTTTCTTT. It yields the protein CSALDNAEAFF.

This chain joins TRBV9 and TRBJ1-2; 11 positions agree with TRBD1. V was clipped by 0 bases and J by 4 bases; unmatched bases: 2. The CDR3 is 15 residues long. Looked up from germline, CDR1 is SGDLS and CDR2 is YYNGEE. The CDR3 protein is CASSVGGQGAYGYTF. CDR3 sequence (DNA): TGTGCCAGCAGCGTAGGAGGACAGGGGGCCTATGGCTACACCTTC.

The chain has TRBV5-1 and TRBJ1-2, with 7 bases fitting TRBD1. The length of the CDR3 is 15 residues. V shed 3 bases and J 8 bases; nucleotides not matched to a gene: 13. The germline CDR1 and CDR2 sequences are SGHRS and YFSETQ. The CDR3 DNA sequence: TGCGCCAGCAGCTCGGAAGACAGGGTCACTATGGGCTACACCTTC. Amino acids: CASSSEDRVTMGYTF. Full variable domain (remainder filled in from reference TRBV5-1 and TRBJ1-2): KAGVTQTPRYLIKTRGQQVTLSCSPISGHRSVSWYQQTPGQGLQFLFEYFSETQRNKGNFPGRFSGRQFSNSRSEMNVSTLELGDSALYLCASSSEDRVTMGYTFGSGTRLTVV.

This rearrangement joins TRBV7-9 to TRBJ1-2; D ambiguous. V shed 1 base and J shed 4 bases, with 10 bases lying between them. The CDR3 length is 14 residues. Germline V CDR1 and CDR2: SEHNR, FQNEAQ (reference sequence). The CDR3 loop reads CASSLEVTGYGYTF. CDR3 nucleotides: TGTGCCAGCAGCTTAGAGGTGACGGGCTATGGCTACACCTTC. Using reference TRBV7-9 and TRBJ1-2 for the parts outside the CDR3, the full variable domain is DTGVSQNPRHKITKRGQNVTFRCDPISEHNRLYWYRQTLGQGPEFLTYFQNEAQLEKSRLLSDRFSAERPKGSFSTLEIQRTEQGDSAMYLCASSLEVTGYGYTFGSGTRLTVV.

The chain combines TRBV4-2 with TRBJ2-7, with D tentatively TRBD1 (6 bases). This CDR3 spans 15 amino acids. CDR1 and CDR2 (germline): LGHNA, YNFKEQ. With 0 bases removed from V and 2 bases from J, the gap between germline ends came to 11 bases. Written as DNA, the CDR3 is TGTGCCAGCAGCCAAGATCTTGGACAGCCCTACGAGCAGTACTTC. Its protein is CASSQDLGQPYEQYF.

The CDR3 nucleotides read TGTGCCAGCAGCTTTCGGGAGATGAACACTGAAGCTTTCTTT. It codes for CASSFREMNTEAFF. The chain employs TRBV7-6 and TRBJ1-1; D not resolved. The germline V gene encodes CDR1 SGHVS and CDR2 FNYEAQ. V was pared by 3 bases and J by 0 bases, with 8 bases between. The CDR3 runs to 14 residues.

The V and J genes are TRBV24-1 and TRBJ2-5, with TRBD1 matching 7 bases. J gave up 2 bases and V 3 bases, and 8 bases lay outside the gene matches. The CDR3 covers 16 residues. Germline V gene lookup returns CDR1 KGHDR and CDR2 SFDVKD. The CDR3 protein is CATSDSRPGQQETQYF. CDR3 DNA: TGTGCCACCAGTGATAGCAGGCCGGGACAGCAAGAGACCCAGTACTTC.

The DNA of the CDR3 is TGTGCCAGTAGCCCTAAAGATGAGCAGTTCTTC. This translates into CASSPKDEQFF. The genes are TRBV19 and TRBJ2-1; D unclear. CDR3 size: 11 residues. Germline CDR1 reads LNHDA; CDR2 reads SQIVND (reference sequence). Trimming took off 6 bases at V and 8 bases at J, with 8 bases between the two ends.

As DNA, the CDR3 is TGTGCCAGCAGTGACACCTACGAGCAGTACTTC. It is translated as CASSDTYEQYF. The chain is built from TRBV6-1 and TRBJ2-7, with D hard to call. Germline-derived CDR1 and CDR2 are MNHNS and SASEGT. The CDR3 length is 11 residues. V gave up 3 bases and J gave up 2 bases, with 2 bases separating them.

This chain uses TRBV30 with TRBJ1-2, with D possibly being TRBD1 (5 bases). V dropped 2 bases and J dropped 4 bases, with 11 bases sitting between them. The CDR3 covers 13 residues. Germline CDR1 and CDR2: GTSNPN and SVGIG (reference sequence). CDR3 region: CAWSLQVTYGYTF. As DNA, the CDR3 is TGTGCCTGGAGTTTACAGGTCACCTATGGCTACACCTTC.

The sample holds one count of this clone. The chain uses TRBV10-3 and TRBJ1-2; 7 nucleotides match TRBD1. CDR1 ENHRY and CDR2 SYGVKD come from the germline V gene. The ends lost 2 bases at V and 2 bases at J; junction bases unmatched: 2. The length of the CDR3 is 14 residues. The CDR3 nucleotides are TGTGCCATCAGTGAGACGGGACAGAACTATGGCTACACCTTC. Its translation: CAISETGQNYGYTF.

The chain recombines TRBV2 with TRBJ2-3; D is ambiguous. The V gene lost 7 bases and the J gene lost 4 bases, with 6 bases spanning the gap. The length of the CDR3 is 11 residues. Germline CDR1 SNHLY, CDR2 FYNNEI. The CDR3 region is CASTVSDTQYF. The DNA for the CDR3 is TGTGCCAGCACGGTCTCAGATACGCAGTATTTT.

V gene TRBV19 combines with J gene TRBJ1-6; 8 bases line up with TRBD1. The junction had 6 bases not matched to a gene; V was cut back by 7 bases and J by 10 bases. Per germline, CDR1 LNHDA and CDR2 SQIVND (reference sequence). The CDR3 is 13 amino acids. The CDR3 coding sequence is TGTGCCAGTACCGAGACAGGGGTCTCACCCCTCCACTTT. Translating gives CASTETGVSPLHF.

The rearrangement links TRBV18 to TRBJ1-5, with unresolved D. The germline V gene encodes CDR1 KGHSH and CDR2 LQKENI. V was shortened by 5 bases and J by 0 bases, with 8 bases between the two germline ends. CDR3 length: 14 residues. As DNA, the CDR3 is TGTGCCAGCTCAGGAGGGAATAGCAATCAGCCCCAGCATTTT. Translating gives CASSGGNSNQPQHF.

The chain links TRBV3-1 (or the pseudogene TRBV3-2) to TRBJ1-1, with D possibly TRBD1 on 5 matching bases. The CDR3 sequence is 15 residues long. Germline lookup yields CDR1 LGHDT and CDR2 YNNKEL (reference sequence). V shed 2 bases and J shed 8 bases, with 18 bases lying between them. The CDR3 DNA reads as TGTGCCAGCAGCCAAAAGGGAAGCTGGCAGGGAGAAGCTTTCTTT. Its translation is CASSQKGSWQGEAFF.

V is TRBV11-2 and J is TRBJ2-7; a possible D gene is TRBD1 (5 bases). Germline V gives CDR1 SGHAT, CDR2 FQNNGV. V was shortened by 1 base and J by 6 bases, with 10 bases between the two germline ends. The CDR3 covers 13 residues. This CDR3 is CASSLGGSGEQYF. The DNA for the CDR3 is TGTGCCAGCAGCTTAGGGGGCTCGGGCGAGCAGTACTTC. The entire variable domain, with the rest obtained from reference TRBV11-2 and TRBJ2-7, is as follows: EAGVAQSPRYKIIEKRQSVAFWCNPISGHATLYWYQQILGQGPKLLIQFQNNGVVDDSQLPKDRFSAERLKGVDSTLKIQPAKLEDSAVYLCASSLGGSGEQYFGPGTRLTVT.

The chain joins TRBV18 to TRBJ2-7; TRBD1 is a possible D gene (7 bases). Looked up from germline, CDR1 is KGHSH and CDR2 is LQKENI. V gave up 1 base and J gave up 1 base, with 14 bases separating them. The CDR3 is 16 residues long. The CDR3 region has the DNA TGTGCCAGCTCACCACGGGGGGTACAGGGGTCCTACGAGCAGTACTTC. Protein sequence: CASSPRGVQGSYEQYF.

The rearrangement links TRBV7-3 to TRBJ2-3; 8 nucleotides agree with TRBD1. The V segment lost 2 bases and the J segment 5 bases; nucleotides outside the gene matches: 9. Germline CDR1 is SGHTA and CDR2 is FQGTGA. The CDR3 is 16 residues long. The CDR3, as DNA: TGTGCCAGCAGCTTAGGTTCAGGGGGCGGAAGAGATACGCAGTATTTT. Protein sequence: CASSLGSGGGRDTQYF.

The chain combines TRBV4-1 with TRBJ2-3; TRBD2 aligns across 8 bases. V gave up 3 bases and J gave up 3 bases; unmatched junction bases: 11. The CDR3 runs to 17 residues. Looked up from germline, CDR1 is MGHRA and CDR2 is YSYEKL. CDR3: CASSHYFSGAGTDTQYF. The CDR3 coding sequence is TGCGCCAGCAGCCATTACTTTAGCGGGGCGGGGACAGATACGCAGTATTTT.

The chain combines TRBV2 with TRBJ1-2; 8 nucleotides match TRBD1. The CDR3 runs 14 residues. Trimming took 6 bases from V and 2 from J; bases not matched to a gene: 5. CDR1 and CDR2 from the germline V gene are SNHLY and FYNNEI. As DNA, the CDR3 is TGTGCCAGCAGGAGGACAGGGTCCAACTATGGCTACACCTTC. Translating gives CASRRTGSNYGYTF.